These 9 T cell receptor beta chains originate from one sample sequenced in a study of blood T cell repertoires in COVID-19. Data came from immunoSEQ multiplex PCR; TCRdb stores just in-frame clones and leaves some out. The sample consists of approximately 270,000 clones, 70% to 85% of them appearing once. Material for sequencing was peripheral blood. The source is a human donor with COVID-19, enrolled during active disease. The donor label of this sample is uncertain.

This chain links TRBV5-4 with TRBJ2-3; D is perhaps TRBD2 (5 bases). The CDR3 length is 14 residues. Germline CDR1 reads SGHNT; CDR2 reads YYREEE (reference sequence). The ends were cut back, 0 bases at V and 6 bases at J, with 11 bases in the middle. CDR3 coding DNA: TGTGCCAGCAGCTTGGTTCGGGGAGCGGATACGCAGTATTTT. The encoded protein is CASSLVRGADTQYF.

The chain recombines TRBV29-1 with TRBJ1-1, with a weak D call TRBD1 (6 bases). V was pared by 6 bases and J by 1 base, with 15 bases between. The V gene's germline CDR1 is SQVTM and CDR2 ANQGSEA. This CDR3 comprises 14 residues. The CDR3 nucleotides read TGCAGCGTGCGAATGACAGGAGAGAACACTGAAGCTTTCTTT. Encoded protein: CSVRMTGENTEAFF.

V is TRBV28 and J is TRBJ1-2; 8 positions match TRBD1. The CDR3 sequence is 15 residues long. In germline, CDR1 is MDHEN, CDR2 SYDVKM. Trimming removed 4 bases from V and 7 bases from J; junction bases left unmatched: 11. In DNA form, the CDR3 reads TGTGCCAGCAGTTCCTCACAGGGGGGGGCGTTTGGCTACACCTTC. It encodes CASSSSQGGAFGYTF.

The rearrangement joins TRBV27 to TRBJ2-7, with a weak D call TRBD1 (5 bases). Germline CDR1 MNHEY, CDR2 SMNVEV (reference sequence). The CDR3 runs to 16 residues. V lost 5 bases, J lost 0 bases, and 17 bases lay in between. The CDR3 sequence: CASSPLQGTSSYEQYF. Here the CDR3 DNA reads TGTGCCAGCAGTCCTCTCCAGGGAACGAGCTCCTACGAGCAGTACTTC.

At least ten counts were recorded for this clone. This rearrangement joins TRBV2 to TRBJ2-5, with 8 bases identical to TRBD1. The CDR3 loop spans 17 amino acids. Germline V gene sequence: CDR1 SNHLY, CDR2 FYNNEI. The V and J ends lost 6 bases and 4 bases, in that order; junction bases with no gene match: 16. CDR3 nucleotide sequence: TGTGCCAGCAGCACCACATTCGACAGGGGCCTCGGAGAGACCCAGTACTTC. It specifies CASSTTFDRGLGETQYF.

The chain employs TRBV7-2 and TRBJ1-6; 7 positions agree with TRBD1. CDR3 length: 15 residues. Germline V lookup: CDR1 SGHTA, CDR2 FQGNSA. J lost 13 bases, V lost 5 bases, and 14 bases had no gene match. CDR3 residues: CASSPQPTGSDPLHF. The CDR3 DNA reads TGTGCCAGCAGCCCCCAACCGACAGGGTCGGATCCCCTCCACTTT.

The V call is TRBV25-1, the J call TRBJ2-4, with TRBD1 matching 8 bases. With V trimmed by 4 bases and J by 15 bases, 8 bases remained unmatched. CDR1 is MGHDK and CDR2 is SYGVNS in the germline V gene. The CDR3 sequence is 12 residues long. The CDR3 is CASSARDRRWYF. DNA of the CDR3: TGTGCCAGCAGTGCCAGGGACAGGCGATGGTACTTC.

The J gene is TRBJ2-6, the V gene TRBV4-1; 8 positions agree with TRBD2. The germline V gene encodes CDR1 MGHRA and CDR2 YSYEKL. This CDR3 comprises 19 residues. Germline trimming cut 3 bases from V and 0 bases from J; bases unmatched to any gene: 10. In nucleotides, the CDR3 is TGCGCCAGCAGCCAGAGAAGGGCGGGAGGTAACTCTGGGGCCAACGTCCTGACTTTC. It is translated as CASSQRRAGGNSGANVLTF.

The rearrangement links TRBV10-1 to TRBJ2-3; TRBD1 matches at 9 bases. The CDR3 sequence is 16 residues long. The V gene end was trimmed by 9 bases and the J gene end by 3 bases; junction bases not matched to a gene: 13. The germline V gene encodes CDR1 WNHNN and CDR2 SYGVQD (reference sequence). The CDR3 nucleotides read TGCGCCAGTAGCGACCCCGGGGACAGGGCGACAGATACGCAGTATTTT. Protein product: CASSDPGDRATDTQYF.